Included here is one TCR beta chain sequence, with context. This clone was observed a few times. The antigen this receptor binds is unknown. Base qualities are not at hand, and no much larger clone is one base apart. The entire amount of isolated RNA was reverse transcribed using the High Capacity cDNA Reverse Transcription Kit, so the sequenced TCRB transcripts were expressed ones. Deep immunoSEQ sequencing was applied to naive, central memory and regulatory T cell samples, giving an average of approximately 3.8 million total reads per sample. After sorted cells were lysed in RLT buffer, RNA was extracted with DNase-treated RNeasy Micro or Mini kits, with the choice depending on cell number. Each cell subset was processed on its own to prevent cross-contamination, while patient and healthy donor samples were processed together. The immunoSEQ multiplex PCR was used to amplify TCRB sequences from cDNA, generating 87-bp fragments that spanned the CDR3 region. Sequencing of the amplicons was performed on the Illumina HiSeq platform. From the authors' description of their analysis: PCR bias was corrected computationally using synthetic template baselines, and reads within Hamming distance 2 were collapsed, with unmergeable singletons discarded. Reads were aligned to IMGT to assign V, D and J genes, CDR3 length, and insertions or deletions at six rearrangement sites. Within each subset, clonotype counts were normalized to sorted cell number, after which true diversity and Gini coefficients were computed with the tcR R package. The overlap coefficient, calculated on TCRB nucleotide sequences, was used to measure repertoire sharing. TCRdb re-hosts the immuneACCESS table, in-frame sequences only. Its copies lack some clones; in the studies checked, an unresolved V gene accounts for under half of them, and the cause for the rest is not known. That table supplies the V and J calls and clone size; D and trimming were determined from the DNA. This sample has around 340,000 clones in its table, and around 8% of those were observed once. The ten largest clones represent 0.44% of the sample.

A single peripheral blood draw of around 100 mL on average was collected from each donor into heparinised tubes. Using a panel that included CD45RO, CCR7, CD25, CD127, CD95 and CD27, naive, central memory, regulatory and stem cell-like memory CD4+ T cells were sorted on a BD FACSAria II. Every sorted population had a purity above 98%. Right away, PBMCs were isolated by Lymphoprep density gradient centrifugation and were stained directly, with no culture step. So that batch effects would be minimized, each experiment stained and sorted samples in pairs, pairing one healthy donor with one patient. The data were taken from a study of beta chain features in type 1 diabetes (dated by TCRdb to between 2018 and 2020). With respect to the entire study: Mean age, gender distribution, total cell number and subset yield were not different between patients and healthy donors. A total of about 110 million sorted cells were examined across all samples, and the number of cells per subset was strongly correlated with RNA yield. The study compared the TCRB repertoires of sorted circulating CD4+ T cell subsets in recently diagnosed type 1 diabetes patients with those in matched healthy donors. Naive and central memory subsets were obtained from all 28 donors, but regulatory and stem cell-like memory subsets were isolated from only 8 patients and roughly 8 healthy donors.

Results the study describes overall, beyond this receptor: At VDJ recombination sites, type 1 diabetes patients had fewer insertions and more deleted nucleotides, which implies abnormalities in thymic rearrangement. Naive, central memory and regulatory TCRB repertoires appeared more similar among patients than among healthy donors. Shorter templates might be favored by PCR, yet because patient and control samples were amplified and corrected together, any such skew would affect both groups equally. Because cDNA was sequenced instead of genomic DNA, activated cells with high expression could be over-represented, although the groups did not differ in activation or CD3 levels. Type 1 diabetes patients showed a moderate but significant shortening of TCRB CDR3 length in all four CD4+ subsets. Because the HLA sub-analyses included only small numbers of individuals, any influence of HLA type on TCRB rearrangement was left unresolved.

Ends trimmed: V by 4 bases, J by 4 bases; bases unmatched to a gene: 9. Including cysteine and phenylalanine, the CDR3 has 16 amino acids. The CDR3 DNA has 48 bases and is translated from base 1. The germline V gene yields SGDLS for CDR1 and YYNGEE for CDR2. The chain is encoded by TRBV9 joined to TRBJ2-2; 8 central bases correspond to TRBD2. The specimen sequenced was central memory CD4+ T cells from blood. This receptor was obtained from a woman under 30 in good health. The nucleotide sequence is given as TGTGCCAGCAGCCCATCAGCGGGAGAACTCACCGGGGAGCTGTTTTTT. Its coded protein is CASSPSAGELTGELFF.